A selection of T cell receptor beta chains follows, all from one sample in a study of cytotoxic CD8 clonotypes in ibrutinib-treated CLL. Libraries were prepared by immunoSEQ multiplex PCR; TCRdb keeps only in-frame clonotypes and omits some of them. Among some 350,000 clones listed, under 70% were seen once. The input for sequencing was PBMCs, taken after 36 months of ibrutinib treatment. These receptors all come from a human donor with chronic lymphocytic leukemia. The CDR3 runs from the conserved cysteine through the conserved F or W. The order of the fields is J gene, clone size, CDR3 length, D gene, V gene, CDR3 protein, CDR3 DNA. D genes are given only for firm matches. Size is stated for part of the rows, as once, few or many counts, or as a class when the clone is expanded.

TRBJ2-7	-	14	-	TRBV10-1	CASSESRGSYEQYF	TGCGCCAGCAGTGAGTCCCGGGGCTCCTACGAGCAGTACTTC
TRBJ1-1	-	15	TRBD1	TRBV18	CASSPLTGGDTEAFF	TGTGCCAGCTCACCATTGACAGGGGGCGACACTGAAGCTTTCTTT
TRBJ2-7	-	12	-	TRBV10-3	CAISEPDYEQYF	TGTGCCATCAGTGAGCCCGACTACGAGCAGTACTTC
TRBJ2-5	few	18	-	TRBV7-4	CASSDPRGRGVDHETQYF	TGTGCCAGCTCTGATCCAAGGGGCAGGGGAGTTGATCATGAGACCCAGTACTTC
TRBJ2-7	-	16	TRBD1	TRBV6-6	CASSYSSGGRIYEQYF	TGTGCCAGCAGTTACTCGTCAGGGGGCCGTATCTACGAGCAGTACTTC
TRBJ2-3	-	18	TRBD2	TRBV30	CAWIWGSGSVHTPDTQYF	TGTGCCTGGATATGGGGTAGCGGGAGTGTACACACACCTGATACGCAGTATTTT
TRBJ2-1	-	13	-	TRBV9	CASSSGGVREQFF	TGTGCCAGCAGCTCCGGTGGAGTCAGAGAGCAGTTCTTC
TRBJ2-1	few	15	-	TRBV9	CASSVSGISYNEQFF	TGTGCCAGCAGCGTTAGCGGAATCTCCTACAATGAGCAGTTCTTC
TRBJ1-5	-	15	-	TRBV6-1	CASRTGTVTNQPQHF	TGTGCCAGCAGGACCGGGACGGTAACAAATCAGCCCCAGCATTTT
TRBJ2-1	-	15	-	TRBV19	CASSIRGPSYNEQFF	TGTGCCAGTAGTATTCGGGGCCCATCCTACAATGAGCAGTTCTTC
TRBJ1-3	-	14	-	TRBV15	CATSRDQGGDTIYF	TGTGCCACCAGCAGAGATCAGGGCGGAGACACCATATATTTT
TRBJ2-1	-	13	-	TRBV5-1	CASSLYAPNEQFF	TGCGCCAGCAGCTTGTACGCTCCAAATGAGCAGTTCTTC
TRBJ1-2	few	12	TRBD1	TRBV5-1	CASSLDRAGYTF	TGCGCCAGCAGCCTGGACAGGGCTGGCTACACCTTC
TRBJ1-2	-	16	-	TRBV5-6	CASSPDPSRSPYGYTF	TGTGCCAGCAGCCCGGATCCTAGTCGGAGCCCCTATGGCTACACCTTC
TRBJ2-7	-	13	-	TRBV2	CASEYRSSYEQYF	TGTGCCAGTGAGTACAGGAGCTCCTACGAGCAGTACTTC
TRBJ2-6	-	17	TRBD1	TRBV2	CASAGTGVNSGANVLTF	TGTGCCAGCGCTGGGACAGGGGTGAACTCTGGGGCCAACGTCCTGACTTTC
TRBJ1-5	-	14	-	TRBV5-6	CASSSLFSNQPQHF	TGTGCCAGCAGCTCCCTCTTTAGCAATCAGCCCCAGCATTTT
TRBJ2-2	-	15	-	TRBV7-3	CASSLWGTNTGELFF	TGTGCCAGCAGCTTATGGGGGACTAACACCGGGGAGCTGTTTTTT
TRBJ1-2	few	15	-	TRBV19	CASSIVAQANYGYTF	TGTGCCAGTAGTATAGTTGCACAGGCTAACTATGGCTACACCTTC
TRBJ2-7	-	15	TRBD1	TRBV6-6	CASSYLRGPIYEQYF	TGTGCCAGCAGTTACCTCAGGGGGCCTATCTACGAGCAGTACTTC
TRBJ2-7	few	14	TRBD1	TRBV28	CASSGTGKWYEQYF	TGTGCCAGCAGTGGGACAGGGAAATGGTACGAGCAGTACTTC
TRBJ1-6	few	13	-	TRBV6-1	CASSGHWDSPLHF	TGTGCCAGCAGTGGACATTGGGATTCACCCCTCCACTTT
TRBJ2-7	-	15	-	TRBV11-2	CASSLSGVDSYEQYF	TGTGCCAGCAGCTTATCTGGAGTGGATTCCTACGAGCAGTACTTC
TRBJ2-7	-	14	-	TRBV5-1	CASSLGVGTYEQYF	TGCGCCAGCAGCTTGGGGGTGGGCACCTACGAGCAGTACTTC
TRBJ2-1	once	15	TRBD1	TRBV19	CASSTRTGAYNEQFF	TGTGCCAGTAGTACACGGACAGGGGCCTACAATGAGCAGTTCTTC
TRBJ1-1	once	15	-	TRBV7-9	CATHPQRTWNTEAFF	TGTGCCACCCACCCCCAAAGAACATGGAACACTGAAGCTTTCTTT
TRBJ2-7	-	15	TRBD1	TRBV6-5	CASREDRGSFYEQYF	TGTGCCAGCAGGGAGGACAGGGGATCATTCTACGAGCAGTACTTC
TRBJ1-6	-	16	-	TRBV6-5	CASSYTNRFGNSPLHF	TGTGCCAGCAGTTACACCAACAGGTTCGGGAATTCACCCCTCCACTTT
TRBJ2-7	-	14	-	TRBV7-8	CASSVRTPSNEQYF	TGTGCCAGCAGCGTTCGGACACCTAGTAACGAGCAGTACTTC
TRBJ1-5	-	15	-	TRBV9	CASSVGGSRNQPQHF	TGTGCCAGCAGCGTAGGAGGGTCCCGCAATCAGCCCCAGCATTTT
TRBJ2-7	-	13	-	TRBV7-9	CASRRQDSYEQYF	TGTGCCAGCAGGCGACAGGACTCCTACGAGCAGTACTTC
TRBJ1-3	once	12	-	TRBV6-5	CASSRDVNTIYF	TGTGCCAGCAGTCGGGACGTTAACACCATATATTTT
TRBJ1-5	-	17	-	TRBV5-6	CASSSNTGIGARQPQHF	TGTGCCAGCAGCTCGAACACAGGGATCGGAGCTCGACAGCCCCAGCATTTT
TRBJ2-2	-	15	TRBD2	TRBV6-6	CASSSPSGGIGELFF	TGTGCCAGCAGTTCCCCTAGCGGGGGGATCGGGGAGCTGTTTTTT
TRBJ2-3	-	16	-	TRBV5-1	CASSLAGGGVADTQYF	TGCGCCAGCAGCTTGGCCGGTGGGGGCGTCGCAGATACGCAGTATTTT
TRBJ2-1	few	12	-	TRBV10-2	CASRGPGNEQFF	TGCGCCAGCCGGGGACCGGGCAATGAGCAGTTCTTC
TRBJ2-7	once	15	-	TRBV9	CASSVGVGSSYEQYF	TGTGCCAGCAGCGTAGGAGTCGGGAGCTCCTACGAGCAGTACTTC
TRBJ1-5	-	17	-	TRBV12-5	CASGLVASDSLGGPQHF	TGTGCTAGTGGTTTGGTAGCCTCGGACTCTTTAGGCGGGCCCCAGCATTTT
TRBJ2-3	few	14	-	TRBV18	CASSPDSGTDTQYF	TGTGCCAGCTCACCGGACAGTGGAACAGATACGCAGTATTTT
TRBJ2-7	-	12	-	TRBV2	CASRGGRDEQYF	TGTGCCAGCAGGGGGGGAAGAGACGAGCAGTACTTC
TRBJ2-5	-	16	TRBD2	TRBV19	CASKMTSGGFQETQYF	TGTGCCAGTAAGATGACTAGCGGGGGGTTTCAAGAGACCCAGTACTTC
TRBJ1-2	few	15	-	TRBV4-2	CASSQDFRQDYGYTF	TGTGCCAGCAGCCAAGATTTCCGACAGGACTATGGCTACACCTTC
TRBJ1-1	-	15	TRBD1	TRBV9	CASSDRSGGRTEAFF	TGTGCCAGCAGCGATCGGTCAGGGGGCCGGACTGAAGCTTTCTTT